This T cell receptor beta chain stems from a study of T-cell reconstitution after alpha-beta-depleted transplantation in children. This clonotype was found a few times. Trimming left V 5 bases short and J 5 bases short, with 18 bases between. CDR3 length: 15 amino acids. Unique molecular identifiers were used to barcode this TCRbeta library. TCRdb independently ran MiXCR on the PCR reads; one entry per CDR3 protein. The sample has 500,000 or so distinct CDR3 sequences; approximately 29% are singletons. Specimen: PBMCs from the stem cell graft donor, collected from the stem cell graft. The clonotype originates from a human donor who donated a stem cell graft to a child with aplastic anemia. The rearrangement uses TRBV12-3 or TRBV12-4 and TRBJ2-5; a possible D gene is TRBD1 (8 bases). The CDR3 nucleotides are TGTGCCAGCAGTCGCCAGACAGGGGAGGGGGAGACCCAGTACTTC. Its protein product is CASSRQTGEGETQYF.